The 32 T cell receptor beta chains below were found in one sample sequenced in a study of cytomegalovirus exposure and HLA in healthy donors. The PCR had 60 Vbeta and 13 Jbeta primers. Produced via immunoSEQ multiplex PCR; TCRdb's table is partial and in-frame only. Its listing shows over 100,000 clones. Sequenced: PBMCs. The receptors were sampled from a woman between 40 and 55 years old in good health and CMV-seropositive.

The rearrangement links TRBV5-1 to TRBJ2-5, with unresolved D. Trimming removed 1 base from V and 0 bases from J, with 10 bases in between. The germline CDR1 and CDR2 sequences are SGHRS and YFSETQ. This CDR3 contains 15 residues. The CDR3 sequence is CASSLNRANQETQYF. CDR3 nucleotide sequence: TGCGCCAGCAGCTTGAACAGAGCTAACCAAGAGACCCAGTACTTC. Combining the CDR3 with reference TRBV5-1 and TRBJ2-5 gives the whole variable domain KAGVTQTPRYLIKTRGQQVTLSCSPISGHRSVSWYQQTPGQGLQFLFEYFSETQRNKGNFPGRFSGRQFSNSRSEMNVSTLELGDSALYLCASSLNRANQETQYFGPGTRLLVL.

The V gene is TRBV13, the J gene TRBJ2-7; 10 nucleotides agree with TRBD2. Germline V gene sequence: CDR1 PRHDT, CDR2 FYEKMQ (reference sequence). This CDR3 spans 15 amino acids. The J segment lost 12 bases and the V segment lost 3 bases, leaving 14 bases of the junction unmatched. CDR3 sequence (DNA): TGTGCCAGCAGCTTTGGGAGCGGGAGGGCCGAGAGTCGGTACTTC. Translating it yields CASSFGSGRAESRYF.

The V and J genes are TRBV6-5 and TRBJ1-5; tentative D call: TRBD1 (5 bases). The CDR3 contains 16 residues. Germline assignment: CDR1 MNHEY and CDR2 SVGAGI. V was cut by 4 bases and J by 2 bases, with 15 bases left in between. CDR3 nucleotide sequence: TGTGCCAGCAGTTTCTCAGGGAAAGGGGGCAATCAGCCCCAGCATTTT. It specifies CASSFSGKGGNQPQHF.

The rearrangement links TRBV27 to TRBJ2-3, with 9 bases fitting TRBD2. CDR1 MNHEY and CDR2 SMNVEV come from the germline V gene (reference sequence). The length of the CDR3 is 15 residues. V shed 9 bases, J shed 4 bases, and the junction held 11 bases outside the gene matches. CDR3 protein: CASPVAGVGADTQYF. For the CDR3, the DNA is TGTGCCAGTCCTGTAGCGGGAGTCGGCGCAGATACGCAGTATTTT.

This rearrangement joins TRBV5-5 to TRBJ1-6, with D hard to call. V was pared by 2 bases and J by 7 bases, with 13 bases between. Germline-derived CDR1 and CDR2 are SGHKS and YYEKEE (reference sequence). The CDR3 length is 15 residues. CDR3 loop: CASSLLAGGNSPLHF. The CDR3 DNA follows: TGTGCCAGCAGCTTACTGGCGGGAGGCAATTCACCCCTCCACTTT. Full variable domain (outside the CDR3, taken from reference TRBV5-5 and TRBJ1-6): DAGVTQSPTHLIKTRGQQVTLRCSPISGHKSVSWYQQVLGQGPQFIFQYYEKEERGRGNFPDRFSARQFPNYSSELNVNALLLGDSALYLCASSLLAGGNSPLHFGNGTRLTVT.

This chain joins TRBV27 and TRBJ2-3, with a weak D call TRBD2 (5 bases). V was clipped by 10 bases and J by 0 bases, with 17 bases between them. Germline assignment: CDR1 MNHEY and CDR2 SMNVEV (reference sequence). The CDR3 length is 15 residues. DNA for the CDR3: TGTGCCACCCGCCGGAGAGGGCCTAGCACAGATACGCAGTATTTT. The encoded protein is CATRRRGPSTDTQYF.

The rearrangement joins TRBV11-2 to TRBJ2-1; 7 nucleotides match TRBD2. Trimming at V came to 6 bases and at J to 3 bases, leaving 5 bases not matched to a gene. Germline V gene data show CDR1 as SGHAT and CDR2 as FQNNGV. There are 14 residues in the CDR3. In DNA form, the CDR3 reads TGTGCCAGCAGGCTCCTAGCGGACTACAATGAGCAGTTCTTC. Amino acids: CASRLLADYNEQFF.

The rearrangement links TRBV27 to TRBJ2-7; TRBD1 matches 8 bases. The CDR3 runs 15 residues. V lost 4 bases to trimming and J lost 3 bases; unmatched junction nucleotides: 8. The germline V gene has CDR1 MNHEY and CDR2 SMNVEV (reference sequence). For the CDR3, the DNA is TGTGCCAGCAGTTATCGGACAGGGTCAATCTACGAGCAGTACTTC. The encoded protein is CASSYRTGSIYEQYF.

The chain recombines TRBV6-4 with TRBJ2-7; 12 bases are shared with TRBD1. Germline values: CDR1 MRHNA, CDR2 SNTAGT. With 6 bases clipped from V and 7 bases from J, the junction kept 7 bases outside the gene matches. This CDR3 is built from 14 residues. CDR3 DNA: TGTGCCAGCAGACCGGGACAGGGGGCATATGAGCAGTACTTC. It translates to CASRPGQGAYEQYF.

The V call is TRBV6-5, the J call TRBJ2-6; TRBD1 is a possible D gene (6 bases). Trimming cost V 4 bases and J 2 bases, with 12 bases left between them. This CDR3 comprises 16 residues. In germline, CDR1 is MNHEY, CDR2 SVGAGI. CDR3 region: CASSLAGAAGANVLTF. The CDR3 DNA follows: TGTGCCAGCAGTTTGGCAGGGGCGGCTGGGGCCAACGTCCTGACTTTC.

CDR3 DNA: TGCAGCGTTGAGGCCTCGGGACAGGGCTACGAGCAGTACTTC. The encoded protein is CSVEASGQGYEQYF. The genes are TRBV29-1 and TRBJ2-7; 9 bases are shared with TRBD1. Germline-derived CDR1 and CDR2 are SQVTM and ANQGSEA. There are 14 residues in the CDR3. The junction had 6 bases not matched to a gene; V was cut back by 3 bases and J by 3 bases.

The rearrangement uses TRBV5-1 and TRBJ2-5; TRBD1 matches 8 bases. V lost 4 bases and J lost 11; bases outside the gene matches: 22. Germline-derived CDR1 and CDR2 are SGHRS and YFSETQ. The CDR3 is 17 amino acids. CDR3 sequence: CASSISGTGPGVGEQYF. Here the CDR3 DNA reads TGCGCCAGCAGCATCTCCGGGACAGGCCCGGGCGTGGGTGAGCAGTACTTC.

The chain recombines TRBV7-9 with TRBJ1-1; 7 nucleotides agree with TRBD1. V dropped 5 bases and J dropped 7; count of bases not matched to a gene: 7. Germline loops: CDR1 SEHNR, CDR2 FQNEAQ (reference sequence). The CDR3 loop spans 13 amino acids. CDR3 in amino acids: CASSPYRDSEAFF. CDR3 sequence (DNA): TGTGCCAGCAGCCCTTACCGGGACAGTGAAGCTTTCTTT.

This chain uses TRBV7-3 with TRBJ2-6, with 7 bases aligning to TRBD1. CDR1 is SGHTA and CDR2 is FQGTGA in the germline V gene. The CDR3 runs 15 residues. Germline trimming cut 3 bases from V and 2 bases from J; bases unmatched to any gene: 1. The CDR3 nucleotides read TGTGCCAGCAGCTTTGGGACAGCTGGGGCCAACGTCCTGACTTTC. Its translation: CASSFGTAGANVLTF.

The chain is built from TRBV30 and TRBJ2-3, with D possibly being TRBD2 (6 bases). Per the germline V gene, CDR1 is GTSNPN and CDR2 is SVGIG (reference sequence). CDR3 size: 15 residues. Trimming removed 1 base at V and 4 bases at J, with 15 bases between. This CDR3 reads CAWSGGSGDADTQYF. The CDR3 nucleotides read TGTGCCTGGAGTGGGGGGTCGGGGGACGCAGATACGCAGTATTTT.

The chain couples TRBV5-1 to TRBJ2-5, with TRBD2 identical over 9 bases. The length of the CDR3 is 18 residues. Germline V gene sequence: CDR1 SGHRS, CDR2 YFSETQ. With 0 bases clipped from V and 4 bases from J, the junction kept 13 bases outside the gene matches. In DNA form, the CDR3 reads TGCGCCAGCAGCTTGGATAGGTCGGGAGCGGGAGGTAGAGAGACCCAGTACTTC. Amino acid sequence: CASSLDRSGAGGRETQYF.

The chain links TRBV19 to TRBJ1-2; 7 nucleotides agree with TRBD1. Germline V gene lookup returns CDR1 LNHDA and CDR2 SQIVND (reference sequence). The CDR3 runs 13 residues. V dropped 9 bases and J dropped 4; count of bases not matched to a gene: 8. This CDR3 reads CASEPNRGYGYTF. The CDR3 DNA sequence: TGTGCCAGCGAACCCAACAGGGGCTATGGCTACACCTTC. The complete variable domain, with remaining parts taken from reference TRBV19 and TRBJ1-2, reads DGGITQSPKYLFRKEGQNVTLSCEQNLNHDAMYWYRQDPGQGLRLIYYSQIVNDFQKGDIAEGYSVSREKKESFPLTVTSAQKNPTAFYLCASEPNRGYGYTFGSGTRLTVV.

The chain couples TRBV6-6 to TRBJ1-1; possibly TRBD1 for D (6 bases). V lost 0 bases, J lost 1 base, and 6 bases lay in between. Germline CDR1 is MNHNY and CDR2 is SVGAGI (reference sequence). The CDR3 runs to 14 residues. CDR3: CASSYSGGNTEAFF. The DNA of the CDR3 is TGTGCCAGCAGTTACTCAGGGGGGAACACTGAAGCTTTCTTT.

The genes are TRBV29-1 and TRBJ2-6; D gene ambiguous. Trimming took off 5 bases at V and 5 bases at J, with 4 bases between the two ends. The CDR3 loop spans 11 amino acids. From germline, CDR1 is SQVTM and CDR2 ANQGSEA. The CDR3 region is CSVWRANVLTF. As DNA, the CDR3 is TGCAGCGTTTGGCGGGCCAACGTCCTGACTTTC.

The chain's CDR3 is CASSFKGDPFYGYTF. Here the CDR3 DNA reads TGTGCCAGCAGCTTTAAAGGGGATCCTTTCTATGGCTACACCTTC. This rearrangement joins TRBV7-9 to TRBJ1-2; D perhaps matches TRBD1 (5 bases). Germline CDR1 is SEHNR and CDR2 is FQNEAQ (reference sequence). V dropped 3 bases and J dropped 4 bases, with 15 bases sitting between them. The CDR3 sequence is 15 residues long.

This chain connects TRBV10-3 to TRBJ1-2; possible D gene TRBD1, 6 bases. CDR1 and CDR2 (germline): ENHRY, SYGVKD. The V end lost 7 bases, the J end lost 8 bases, and 29 bases lay between the germline ends. This CDR3 contains 17 residues. The CDR3 nucleotides read TGTGCCATCACTCCCTTAATGGGGCCAGGGGTGAGAGGAGGCTACACCTTC. Translating gives CAITPLMGPGVRGGYTF.

The gene calls are TRBV5-4 and TRBJ2-5, with 8 bases that match TRBD2. The V and J ends lost 2 bases and 3 bases, in that order; junction bases with no gene match: 3. The CDR3 loop spans 14 amino acids. The germline V gene encodes CDR1 SGHNT and CDR2 YYREEE (reference sequence). The CDR3 bases are TGTGCCAGCAGCTTTCCGACTAGCGAAGAGACCCAGTACTTC. Amino acid sequence: CASSFPTSEETQYF.

The genes are TRBV7-9 and TRBJ1-1, with unresolved D. With 2 bases removed from V and 7 bases from J, the gap between germline ends came to 8 bases. CDR3 length: 12 amino acids. Germline V gene data show CDR1 as SEHNR and CDR2 as FQNEAQ (reference sequence). CDR3 amino acids: CASSLRLNEAFF. The CDR3 DNA reads as TGTGCCAGCAGCTTAAGACTTAATGAAGCTTTCTTT.

V and J are TRBV18 and TRBJ1-5; unclear D gene. The CDR3 loop spans 14 amino acids. Trimming stripped 3 bases from V and 9 bases from J, with 15 bases between. Per germline, CDR1 KGHSH and CDR2 LQKENI. The CDR3 loop is CASSPAEASRPQHF. CDR3 DNA sequence: TGTGCCAGCTCACCCGCAGAGGCTTCGAGGCCCCAGCATTTT.

The rearrangement links TRBV9 to TRBJ1-2; perhaps TRBD1 as D (6 bases). This CDR3 comprises 13 residues. Trimming took off 5 bases at V and 8 bases at J, with 16 bases between the two ends. Germline V CDR1 and CDR2: SGDLS, YYNGEE. The CDR3: CASRRGGLGGYTF. CDR3 coding DNA: TGTGCCAGCAGGAGGGGGGGGCTCGGAGGCTACACCTTC.

The chain links TRBV7-6 to TRBJ2-7, with TRBD2 matching 7 bases. CDR1 SGHVS and CDR2 FNYEAQ come from the germline V gene. The CDR3 is made up of 16 amino acids. V shed 2 bases and J 2 bases; nucleotides not matched to a gene: 9. The CDR3 region is CASSLQAGAGPYEQYF. The CDR3 nucleotides are TGTGCCAGCAGCTTACAGGCGGGAGCGGGTCCCTACGAGCAGTACTTC.

The rearrangement links TRBV7-8 to TRBJ1-1; 8 bases line up with TRBD1. The length of the CDR3 is 14 residues. V lost 4 bases, J lost 0 bases, and 1 base stayed unmatched. Looked up from germline, CDR1 is SGHVS and CDR2 is FQNEAQ. The CDR3 loop is CASSSRGLNTEAFF. In nucleotides, the CDR3 is TGTGCCAGCAGCTCCAGGGGGCTGAACACTGAAGCTTTCTTT.

This chain joins TRBV19 and TRBJ2-1; 9 nucleotides agree with TRBD2. The CDR3 length is 16 residues. CDR1 and CDR2 (germline): LNHDA, SQIVND (reference sequence). V lost 4 bases and J lost 2; bases outside the gene matches: 6. CDR3 loop: CASSKVAGVAYNEQFF. CDR3 nucleotides: TGTGCCAGTAGTAAAGTAGCGGGAGTGGCCTACAATGAGCAGTTCTTC.

Turning to this clone: Other DNA variants within this sample encode the same CDR3. The gene calls are TRBV7-3 and TRBJ2-3, with D possibly being TRBD2 (6 bases). This CDR3 has 14 amino acids. Germline V gene data show CDR1 as SGHTA and CDR2 as FQGTGA. V dropped 5 bases and J dropped 4 bases, with 13 bases sitting between them. For the CDR3, the DNA is TGTGCCAGCAGCCCGCGGGACTGGGCAGATACGCAGTATTTT. Protein product: CASSPRDWADTQYF. Together with reference TRBV7-3 and TRBJ2-3, the CDR3 gives the full variable domain: GAGVSQTPSNKVTEKGKYVELRCDPISGHTALYWYRQSLGQGPEFLIYFQGTGAADDSGLPNDRFFAVRPEGSVSTLKIQRTERGDSAVYLCASSPRDWADTQYFGPGTRLTVL.

The chain couples TRBV7-2 to TRBJ1-4, with D possibly being TRBD1 (5 bases). Germline-derived CDR1 and CDR2 are SGHTA and FQGNSA. V was pared by 6 bases and J by 6 bases, with 14 bases between. CDR3 length: 14 residues. CDR3 protein: CASRMGGYDEKLFF. In DNA form, the CDR3 reads TGTGCCAGCAGAATGGGGGGGTATGATGAAAAACTGTTTTTT.

The chain recombines TRBV4-3 with TRBJ2-7; tentative D call: TRBD2 (5 bases). In germline, CDR1 is LGHNA, CDR2 YSLEER. The CDR3 sequence is 17 residues long. Trimming took off 3 bases at V and 0 bases at J, with 18 bases between the two ends. CDR3 amino acids: CASSQHSVSGSSYEQYF. The DNA for the CDR3 is TGCGCCAGCAGCCAGCACTCGGTAAGCGGCAGCTCCTACGAGCAGTACTTC.

This chain joins TRBV19 and TRBJ2-7; D might be TRBD1 (6 bases). Germline-derived CDR1 and CDR2 are LNHDA and SQIVND (reference sequence). The CDR3 loop spans 15 amino acids. Between the trimmed V and J ends, which lost 6 bases and 0 bases, there was a span of 15 bases. CDR3 in DNA: TGTGCCAGTAGAACTCTTCAGGGGCCCTCCTACGAGCAGTACTTC. Translated: CASRTLQGPSYEQYF.